A selection of T cell receptor beta chains follows, all from one sample in a study of blood T cell repertoires in COVID-19. Measured with immunoSEQ multiplex PCR; TCRdb has only the in-frame clones, and not every one. Of some 450,000 clones listed, approximately 89% are singletons. Material: peripheral blood. The receptors derive from a woman between 50 and 59 years old with COVID-19, enrolled during active disease. The CDR3 runs from the conserved cysteine through the conserved F or W. The order of the fields is V gene, clone size, D gene, J gene, CDR3 protein, CDR3 DNA. D genes are given only for firm matches. Not every row has a clone size; where given, it reads once, few, many or a size class.

TRBV19	once	TRBD2	TRBJ2-4	CASSPGGWNIQYF	TGTGCCAGTAGTCCCGGGGGGTGGAACATTCAGTACTTC
TRBV28	NA	NA	TRBJ1-1	CASSLKGGRGDEAFF	TGTGCCAGCAGTTTAAAAGGAGGGCGCGGGGATGAAGCTTTCTTT
TRBV6-4	NA	NA	TRBJ2-2	CASSDRTRTNTGELFF	TGTGCCAGCAGCGACAGGACTCGAACGAACACCGGGGAGCTGTTTTTT
TRBV9	NA	NA	TRBJ2-3	CASSVGYDHYGTDTQYF	TGTGCCAGCAGCGTTGGTTATGACCACTACGGCACAGATACGCAGTATTTT
TRBV21-1	NA	NA	TRBJ2-1	CASSRSPRGAYNEQFF	TGTGCCAGCAGCAGATCTCCCCGCGGGGCCTACAATGAGCAGTTCTTC
TRBV6-5	NA	NA	TRBJ2-7	CATNTNSYEQYF	TGTGCCACCAATACAAACTCCTACGAGCAGTACTTC
TRBV28	few	TRBD1	TRBJ1-6	CASSQGTGNSPLHF	TGTGCCAGCAGTCAAGGGACAGGGAATTCACCCCTCCACTTT
TRBV18	NA	NA	TRBJ2-1	CASSLGGSNEQFF	TGTGCCAGCTCACTCGGGGGTAGCAATGAGCAGTTCTTC
TRBV18	NA	NA	TRBJ1-1	CASSPSPNTEAFF	TGTGCCAGCTCACCGAGTCCGAACACTGAAGCTTTCTTT
TRBV10-3	NA	TRBD1	TRBJ2-2	CAISGTGDLTGELFF	TGTGCCATCAGTGGGACAGGGGACCTCACCGGGGAGCTGTTTTTT
TRBV6-5	NA	NA	TRBJ1-1	CASRPTGNTEAFF	TGTGCCAGCAGACCAACAGGGAACACTGAAGCTTTCTTT
TRBV5-1	NA	TRBD1	TRBJ1-2	CASSLETGNGYTF	TGCGCCAGCAGCTTGGAGACAGGGAACGGCTACACCTTC
TRBV29-1	NA	NA	TRBJ1-2	CSVRASDSPYGYTF	TGCAGCGTGAGAGCCTCCGACAGCCCTTATGGCTACACCTTC
TRBV2	NA	NA	TRBJ1-2	CASSELGTEFWGYTF	TGTGCCAGCAGTGAACTGGGTACAGAATTTTGGGGCTACACCTTC
TRBV24-1	NA	TRBD1	TRBJ1-5	CATSDRDSLNQPQHF	TGTGCCACCAGTGACCGGGACAGTTTAAATCAGCCCCAGCATTTT
TRBV15	NA	NA	TRBJ1-2	CATSRPGIDYGYTF	TGTGCCACCAGTAGACCAGGGATTGATTATGGCTACACCTTC
TRBV5-1	NA	NA	TRBJ2-2	CASREVAGELFF	TGCGCCAGCAGAGAGGTCGCCGGGGAGCTGTTTTTT
TRBV3-1/TRBV3-2	NA	TRBD2	TRBJ2-3	CASSPPGGVRDTQYF	TGTGCCAGCAGCCCCCCGGGGGGTGTTCGGGATACGCAGTATTTT
TRBV30	NA	NA	TRBJ1-6	CAWRTARPSPLHF	TGTGCCTGGAGGACAGCCAGACCTTCACCCCTCCACTTT
TRBV21-1	NA	NA	TRBJ1-2	CASSQGQGTNYGYTF	TGTGCCAGCAGCCAGGGACAGGGGACTAACTATGGCTACACCTTC
TRBV5-1	few	NA	TRBJ1-5	CASSLQGASNQPQHF	TGCGCCAGCAGCTTACAGGGAGCGAGCAATCAGCCCCAGCATTTT
TRBV19	NA	TRBD2	TRBJ2-3	CASSPSGVSTDTQYF	TGTGCCAGTAGCCCTAGCGGGGTTAGCACAGATACGCAGTATTTT
TRBV7-8	once	NA	TRBJ2-4	CASSPHSRGANIQYF	TGTGCCAGCAGCCCTCACTCCAGGGGGGCGAACATTCAGTACTTC
TRBV3-1/TRBV3-2	NA	TRBD1	TRBJ2-5	CASSAGQGAWETQYF	TGTGCCAGCAGCGCGGGACAGGGGGCCTGGGAGACCCAGTACTTC
TRBV6-1	NA	NA	TRBJ2-7	CASSESSSYEQYF	TGTGCCAGCAGTGAATCCAGCTCCTACGAGCAGTACTTC
TRBV30	NA	TRBD1	TRBJ2-1	CAWNDRQGNSNEQFF	TGTGCCTGGAACGATCGACAGGGGAATTCCAATGAGCAGTTCTTC
TRBV5-1	NA	TRBD2	TRBJ2-7	CASRDRGGNHEQYF	TGCGCCAGCAGAGATCGGGGAGGGAACCACGAGCAGTACTTC
TRBV3-1/TRBV3-2	NA	TRBD2	TRBJ2-3	CASSQDPPREGTQYF	TGTGCCAGCAGCCAAGACCCTCCGCGGGAGGGTACGCAGTATTTT
TRBV5-1	NA	TRBD1	TRBJ2-1	CASTLDRGYNEQFF	TGCGCCAGCACCCTCGACAGGGGCTACAATGAGCAGTTCTTC
TRBV7-2	NA	NA	TRBJ1-1	CASSVPVRASSEAFF	TGTGCCAGCAGCGTCCCTGTCCGGGCTAGCTCTGAAGCTTTCTTT
TRBV30	NA	TRBD1	TRBJ2-7	CAWSRQGPYEQYF	TGTGCCTGGAGTAGACAGGGGCCCTACGAGCAGTACTTC
TRBV19	NA	TRBD2	TRBJ2-3	CASSIDPRTSGGVNTQYF	TGTGCCAGTAGTATAGATCCACGGACTAGCGGGGGGGTGAATACGCAGTATTTT
TRBV6-5	NA	NA	TRBJ2-5	CASRHGGRQETQYF	TGTGCCAGCAGACACGGGGGGCGGCAAGAGACCCAGTACTTC
TRBV2	NA	NA	TRBJ1-5	CAYGDSPSNQPQHF	TGTGCCTACGGGGACTCCCCAAGCAATCAGCCCCAGCATTTT
TRBV15	NA	TRBD1	TRBJ1-2	CATSRDKRGLEGYTF	TGTGCCACCAGCAGAGATAAAAGGGGGCTCGAAGGCTACACCTTC
TRBV30	NA	TRBD1	TRBJ1-1	CAWSGDRTAFF	TGTGCCTGGAGTGGGGACAGAACAGCTTTCTTT
TRBV6-2/TRBV6-3	NA	TRBD1	TRBJ1-5	CASSRTAGTGELASQPQHF	TGTGCCAGCAGTCGGACCGCTGGGACAGGGGAATTGGCAAGTCAGCCCCAGCATTTT
TRBV9	NA	TRBD1	TRBJ1-2	CASSVQDRGYGYTF	TGTGCCAGCAGCGTTCAGGACAGGGGATATGGCTACACCTTC
TRBV7-8	once	TRBD1	TRBJ2-3	CASNGQGEDTQYF	TGTGCCAGCAACGGACAGGGGGAAGATACGCAGTATTTT
TRBV2	NA	NA	TRBJ2-7	CASSEVSSYEQYF	TGTGCCAGCAGTGAAGTTAGCTCCTACGAGCAGTACTTC